This TCR beta chain was captured in a study of CD8 T cells in Susac syndrome. TEMRA cells were enriched by FACS, and CD4+ and CD8+ T cells were negatively isolated. Random hexamers were used to reverse transcribe 0.5 to 1 ug of RNA. TCRdb ran MiXCR on the immunoSEQ multiplex PCR reads and lists one entry per CDR3 protein. This sample yields 200,000 to 250,000 distinct CDR3 sequences, of which roughly 96% are seen a single time; around 0.099% belongs to the top ten. This receptor was taken from a human donor with multiple sclerosis. Sequences were obtained from CD4+ T cells from PBMCs.

CDR3 in amino acids: CASSLMAGSNQYF. CDR3 DNA sequence: TGCGCCAGCAGCTTGATGGCAGGGAGTAATCAGTACTTC. V gene TRBV5-1 combines with J gene TRBJ2-4; the D gene could be TRBD1 or TRBD2 (5 bases each). The V gene lost 1 base and the J gene lost 12 bases, with 14 bases spanning the gap. Germline CDR1 SGHRS, CDR2 YFSETQ. The CDR3 is made up of 13 amino acids.